This TCR beta chain was sequenced during a study of blood T cells in healthy people across ages. Unmatched junction bases numbered 12, after V lost 6 bases and J lost 4 bases. The CDR3 sequence is 15 residues long. CDR1 and CDR2 from the germline V gene are SGDLS and YYNGEE. A J-beta primer mix and a sample-barcoded 5' primer were used in a second PCR of about 6 to 12 cycles. One entry per CDR3 protein, called by TCRdb with MiXCR from the 5' RACE reads. The sample has approximately 780,000 distinct CDR3 sequences; roughly 24% are singletons. The sample holds a few counts of this clonotype. No antigen is known for it. Points from the study as a whole: Conclusively comparing naive with antigen-experienced cells was impossible with unsorted PBMCs. Older age coincided with a roughly linear decline in TCR beta diversity per million T cells.

Each donor gave 9 to 10 milliliters of peripheral blood. This sample was shared with a second study, whose subject was T cells of mothers and their children. From that second work: Related mother-child pairs shared marginally more repertoire than unrelated pairs, though not significantly.

The sequencing input was blood. This clonotype was obtained from a boy younger than 18 in good health. V and J are TRBV9 and TRBJ2-5, with 7 bases aligning to TRBD2. The CDR3 is CASTPGLGARETQYF. In DNA form, the CDR3 reads TGTGCCAGCACCCCTGGACTAGGGGCCAGAGAGACCCAGTACTTC.